Following are 7 T cell receptor beta chains from one sample sequenced in a study of blood T cell repertoires in COVID-19. Produced via immunoSEQ multiplex PCR; TCRdb's table is partial and in-frame only. Found here are 170,000 or so clones, approximately 90% of them singletons; the top ten hold 6.5% to 8%. Sequencing used PBMCs or T cells enriched from blood (not recorded which). Every receptor here comes from a woman aged 50 to 60 who had recovered from COVID-19.

The V and J genes are TRBV11-3 and TRBJ1-2; 7 bases fit TRBD1. The germline gives CDR1 SGHNT, CDR2 YENEEA. V lost 8 bases, J lost 2 bases, and 11 bases stayed unmatched. This CDR3 region has 15 residues. CDR3 amino acids: CASGTSDRPNYGYTF. CDR3 coding DNA: TGTGCCAGCGGGACATCGGACAGGCCGAACTATGGCTACACCTTC.

The V and J genes are TRBV9 and TRBJ1-5, with a tentative D call TRBD1 (5 bases). The CDR3 sequence is 15 residues long. Trimming left V 0 bases short and J 4 bases short, with 11 bases between. Germline CDR1 reads SGDLS; CDR2 reads YYNGEE. CDR3 bases: TGTGCCAGCAGCGTAGGGTCAGGGAAGAATCAGCCCCAGCATTTT. It specifies CASSVGSGKNQPQHF.

Remarks on this clone: A read error may produce the germline difference seen at one junction end. Here the CDR3 reads CASSLFPPKPYSTDTQYF. The CDR3 DNA reads TGTGCTAGCAGCTTATTCCCCCCCAAGCCCTACAGCACAGATACGCAGTATTTT. The V call is TRBV7-7, the J call TRBJ2-3; D is unclear. The CDR3 spans 18 residues. Looked up from germline, CDR1 is SSHAT and CDR2 is FNYEAQ (reference sequence).

V usage is TRBV24-1 and J usage is TRBJ2-2; TRBD2 aligns across 12 bases. The ends lost 9 bases at V and 1 base at J; junction bases unmatched: 2. The CDR3 extends over 15 amino acids. The germline CDR1 and CDR2 sequences are KGHDR and SFDVKD. Here the CDR3 DNA reads TGTGCCACCCGGGGACTAGCGGGGAACACCGGGGAGCTGTTTTTT. Translated: CATRGLAGNTGELFF.

This clone turned up a few times. The chain has TRBV19 and TRBJ1-1, with D possibly TRBD1 on 5 matching bases. The CDR3 sequence is 17 residues long. Germline V gives CDR1 LNHDA, CDR2 SQIVND (reference sequence). V was shortened by 0 bases and J by 5 bases, with 19 bases between the two germline ends. The CDR3 DNA reads as TGTGCCAGTAGTATAGATGATTCCAGGGTGTTTCGGACTGAAGCTTTCTTT. It yields the protein CASSIDDSRVFRTEAFF. Full variable domain (remainder filled in from reference TRBV19 and TRBJ1-1): DGGITQSPKYLFRKEGQNVTLSCEQNLNHDAMYWYRQDPGQGLRLIYYSQIVNDFQKGDIAEGYSVSREKKESFPLTVTSAQKNPTAFYLCASSIDDSRVFRTEAFFGQGTRLTVV.

The chain recombines TRBV5-6 with TRBJ2-1, with 11 nucleotides matching TRBD2. Losses at the gene ends were 0 bases for V and 9 bases for J; bases not matched to a gene: 5. Germline CDR1 reads SGHDT; CDR2 reads YYEEEE. The CDR3 spans 15 residues. The CDR3, as DNA: TGTGCCAGCAGCTTGGCCCCTAGCGGGGGGTTTGAGCAGTTCTTC. Translation gives CASSLAPSGGFEQFF.

The CDR3 sequence: CASRDTGAARQPQHF. CDR3 sequence (DNA): TGTGCCAGTAGGGATACAGGGGCCGCAAGGCAGCCCCAGCATTTT. The chain has TRBV19 and TRBJ1-5; 7 bases align to TRBD1. V dropped 6 bases and J dropped 7; count of bases not matched to a gene: 12. This CDR3 comprises 15 residues. CDR1 and CDR2 from the germline V gene are LNHDA and SQIVND (reference sequence).